The 27 T cell receptor beta chains below come from one sample, sequenced in a study of T cells in Graves' hyperthyroidism and ophthalmopathy. Amplification of TCR beta CDR3 regions used RNA as the template. HTBI primers were the set used in a first-round RT-PCR of the TCR CDR3. TCRdb processed the multiplex PCR reads anew with MiXCR; each CDR3 protein has one entry. This table has over 500,000 distinct CDR3 sequences, about 46% appearing once. Sequenced material: peripheral blood or thyroid tissue (not recorded which). These TCRs come from an adult woman with Graves' disease, either hyperthyroidism or ophthalmopathy (not recorded which).

The chain carries TRBV7-9 and TRBJ1-2; 9 positions agree with TRBD1. From germline, CDR1 is SEHNR and CDR2 FQNEAQ (reference sequence). V dropped 4 bases and J dropped 7; count of bases not matched to a gene: 7. The CDR3 has 14 residues. Here the CDR3 DNA reads TGTGCCAGCAGCTGGGGACAGGGTGAGGGTGGCTACACCTTC. Its protein is CASSWGQGEGGYTF.

The genes are TRBV2 and TRBJ2-5; 10 positions agree with TRBD2. Germline-derived CDR1 and CDR2 are SNHLY and FYNNEI. The CDR3 extends over 15 amino acids. V was pared by 6 bases and J by 4 bases, with 8 bases of the junction left unmatched. This CDR3 reads CASRTQAGGGETQYF. The CDR3 DNA reads TGTGCCAGCAGGACCCAAGCGGGAGGGGGAGAGACCCAGTACTTC.

This CDR3 reads CASSLRSTSGRADTQYF. The CDR3, as DNA: TGTGCCAGCAGCTTACGATCGACTAGCGGGAGGGCAGATACGCAGTATTTT. The chain combines TRBV7-9 with TRBJ2-3, with 14 bases matching TRBD2. The CDR3 extends over 17 amino acids. V lost 2 bases to trimming and J lost 4 bases; unmatched junction nucleotides: 5. CDR1 SEHNR and CDR2 FQNEAQ come from the germline V gene (reference sequence).

At least ten counts were recorded for this clonotype. The chain employs TRBV20-1 and TRBJ1-1; no reliable D call. CDR1 is DFQATT and CDR2 is SNEGSKA in the germline V gene (reference sequence). Trimming pared 6 bases from V and 0 bases from J, leaving 14 bases between. The CDR3 has 14 amino acids. This CDR3 reads CSAGRGSMNTEAFF. The CDR3 DNA reads TGCAGTGCGGGGAGAGGGAGTATGAACACTGAAGCTTTCTTT.

V is TRBV6-5 and J is TRBJ1-6; TRBD1 aligns across 7 bases. CDR1 and CDR2 (germline): MNHEY, SVGAGI. This CDR3 has 14 residues. Germline trimming cut 6 bases from V and 7 bases from J; bases unmatched to any gene: 6. CDR3 loop: CASRPGTENSPLHF. The CDR3 DNA sequence: TGTGCCAGCAGGCCGGGGACAGAGAATTCACCCCTCCACTTT.

This clonotype was counted at least ten times. The V and J genes are TRBV5-1 and TRBJ1-4, with unresolved D. CDR3 length: 14 residues. Germline V gene sequence: CDR1 SGHRS, CDR2 YFSETQ. V dropped 7 bases and J dropped 4 bases, with 14 bases sitting between them. The chain's CDR3 is CASARETGNEKLFF. In DNA, the CDR3 is TGCGCCAGCGCCCGGGAGACCGGTAATGAAAAACTGTTTTTT.

In regard to this clonotype: One end of the junction fails to match germline, which may point to a read error. The chain couples TRBV29-1 to TRBJ2-5, with 8 nucleotides matching TRBD1. CDR1 and CDR2 from the germline V gene are SQVTM and ANQGSEA. The CDR3 has 11 residues. CDR3 loop: CSIDRGQTQYF. The CDR3 bases are TGCAGCATTGACAGGGGACAGACCCAGTACTTC.

With respect to this clonotype: The germline gene is not matched at one end of the junction; a read error may be the cause. The rearrangement links TRBV7-9 to TRBJ1-1; maybe TRBD1 (5 bases). This CDR3 is 15 amino acids long. Looked up from germline, CDR1 is SEHNR and CDR2 is FQNEAQ (reference sequence). As DNA, the CDR3 is TGTGCCAGCAGCCGCCCGGGTGGGGGAGGCACTGAGGCTTTCTTT. Its translation is CASSRPGGGGTEAFF.

This chain connects TRBV7-9 to TRBJ2-6, with TRBD1 matching over 9 bases. V shed 5 bases and J 1 base; nucleotides not matched to a gene: 9. The CDR3 extends over 18 amino acids. The V gene's germline CDR1 is SEHNR and CDR2 FQNEAQ (reference sequence). CDR3 region: CASSDRDRVSSGANVLTF. DNA for the CDR3: TGTGCCAGCAGCGACCGGGACAGGGTCTCTTCTGGGGCCAACGTCCTGACTTTC. The full variable domain, with the rest looked up from reference TRBV7-9 and TRBJ2-6, is DTGVSQNPRHKITKRGQNVTFRCDPISEHNRLYWYRQTLGQGPEFLTYFQNEAQLEKSRLLSDRFSAERPKGSFSTLEIQRTEQGDSAMYLCASSDRDRVSSGANVLTFGAGSRLTVL.

The chain recombines TRBV7-7 with TRBJ2-7; possibly TRBD1 or TRBD2 for D (5 bases each). This CDR3 is 14 amino acids long. V lost 5 bases to trimming and J lost 1 base, with 12 bases between them. Germline assignment: CDR1 SSHAT and CDR2 FNYEAQ (reference sequence). The CDR3 coding sequence is TGTGCCAGCAGCCCGGGGACGCAATCCTACGAGCAGTACTTC. Translation: CASSPGTQSYEQYF.

At least ten counts were recorded for this clonotype. The V and J genes are TRBV13 and TRBJ2-5; 9 bases match TRBD1. Per germline, CDR1 PRHDT and CDR2 FYEKMQ (reference sequence). The CDR3 sequence is 16 residues long. V lost 3 bases, J lost 0 bases, and 5 bases stayed unmatched. In nucleotides, the CDR3 is TGTGCCAGCAGCTTCTCGACAGGGGGATACCAAGAGACCCAGTACTTC. Its protein product is CASSFSTGGYQETQYF.

This clonotype was found many times. The rearrangement links TRBV7-9 to TRBJ2-5; D gene uncertain. V was cut by 0 bases and J by 7 bases, with 12 bases left in between. The germline gives CDR1 SEHNR, CDR2 FQNEAQ (reference sequence). The CDR3 totals 14 residues. CDR3 sequence: CASSLAASPGTQYF. The CDR3 nucleotides read TGTGCCAGCAGCTTAGCAGCCTCTCCCGGGACCCAGTACTTC.

The chain carries TRBV6-1 and TRBJ2-7; either TRBD1 or TRBD2 may supply D (7 bases each). This CDR3 region has 15 residues. Trimming removed 6 bases from V and 3 bases from J, with 18 bases in between. Germline V gene sequence: CDR1 MNHNS, CDR2 SASEGT. CDR3: CASSQGELALYEQYF. The CDR3 DNA sequence: TGTGCCAGCAGCCAGGGGGAACTAGCGCTCTACGAGCAGTACTTC.

In its sample, this clonotype was seen many times. V usage is TRBV10-3 and J usage is TRBJ1-5, with 7 nucleotides matching TRBD1. Germline lookup yields CDR1 ENHRY and CDR2 SYGVKD. Trimming removed 4 bases from V and 6 bases from J; junction bases left unmatched: 6. This CDR3 contains 14 residues. CDR3 loop: CAISGRQGGQPQHF. The CDR3 DNA sequence: TGTGCCATCAGTGGCCGACAGGGAGGTCAGCCCCAGCATTTT.

At least ten counts were recorded for this clonotype. The gene calls are TRBV7-3 and TRBJ2-5; D possibly corresponds to TRBD1 (6 bases). CDR1 and CDR2 (germline): SGHTA, FQGTGA. V gave up 3 bases and J gave up 4 bases, with 12 bases separating them. This CDR3 has 14 residues. The CDR3 sequence: CASSLVAGVETQYF. CDR3 bases: TGTGCCAGCAGCTTGGTCGCAGGGGTAGAGACCCAGTACTTC.

As regards this clonotype: A read error may produce the germline difference seen at one junction end. The genes are TRBV5-4 and TRBJ2-7; the match to TRBD1 covers 7 bases. The CDR3 runs 14 residues. Germline loops: CDR1 SGHNT, CDR2 YYREEE (reference sequence). CDR3 amino acids: CASSHQDREYEQYF. The CDR3 DNA follows: TGCGCCAGCAGCCACCAAGACAGGGAATACGAGCAGTACTTC.

This sequence joins TRBV20-1 and TRBJ1-2; D unclear. The CDR3 is 12 amino acids. Trimming shortened V by 0 bases and J by 4 bases, and 6 bases separated the two germline ends. Germline-derived CDR1 and CDR2 are DFQATT and SNEGSKA (reference sequence). In nucleotides, the CDR3 is TGCAGTGCTAGAGATCTCACCTATGGCTACACCTTC. This encodes CSARDLTYGYTF.

The chain joins TRBV20-1 to TRBJ1-5, with 7 bases that match TRBD1. The CDR3 length is 11 residues. V trimming: 5 bases; J trimming: 7 bases; junction bases outside the gene matches: 2. The V gene's germline CDR1 is DFQATT and CDR2 SNEGSKA (reference sequence). Here the CDR3 DNA reads TGCAGTGCTGACAGGGAACAGCCCCAGCATTTT. The encoded protein is CSADREQPQHF.

The table lists this clonotype with many counts. This chain joins TRBV11-2 and TRBJ2-5; 8 positions agree with TRBD2. The CDR3 has 15 residues. The V and J ends lost 3 bases and 4 bases, in that order; junction bases with no gene match: 7. Per the germline V gene, CDR1 is SGHAT and CDR2 is FQNNGV. Here the CDR3 DNA reads TGTGCCAGCAGCTTCGGGGGGGGATTGGGAGAGACCCAGTACTTC. This gives the protein CASSFGGGLGETQYF.

The CDR3 sequence is CASSLDLGSGRAMDTQYF. The CDR3 region has the DNA TGTGCCAGCAGCTTAGATCTGGGTAGCGGGAGGGCCATGGATACGCAGTATTTT. The V gene is TRBV11-2, the J gene TRBJ2-3; 11 bases fit TRBD2. The CDR3 runs 18 residues. Germline CDR1 reads SGHAT; CDR2 reads FQNNGV. V was clipped by 0 bases and J by 6 bases; unmatched bases: 11.

The chain carries TRBV20-1 and TRBJ1-2; D remains ambiguous. The ends were cut back, 3 bases at V and 2 bases at J, with 7 bases in the middle. Germline CDR1 reads DFQATT; CDR2 reads SNEGSKA (reference sequence). This CDR3 contains 12 residues. The CDR3 bases are TGCAGTGCTAGTTTGGGGAACTATGGCTACACCTTC. It codes for CSASLGNYGYTF.

This rearrangement joins TRBV25-1 to TRBJ1-1, with 8 bases lining up with TRBD1. Germline CDR1 and CDR2: MGHDK and SYGVNS. The V and J ends lost 5 bases and 11 bases, in that order; junction bases with no gene match: 7. This CDR3 spans 12 amino acids. CDR3 loop: CASSLDRGSAFF. The CDR3, as DNA: TGTGCCAGCAGTTTAGACAGGGGTTCGGCTTTCTTT.

Ten or more counts support this clonotype. This rearrangement joins TRBV25-1 to TRBJ1-1; 9 nucleotides align to TRBD1. V shed 3 bases and J 4 bases; nucleotides not matched to a gene: 3. Germline V gene data show CDR1 as MGHDK and CDR2 as SYGVNS. This CDR3 region has 14 residues. The CDR3 sequence is CASSDGQGSTEAFF. The CDR3 coding sequence is TGTGCCAGCAGTGACGGACAGGGGAGCACTGAAGCTTTCTTT.

The V call is TRBV29-1, the J call TRBJ2-5, with 9 bases identical to TRBD1. The V segment lost 7 bases and the J segment 10 bases; nucleotides outside the gene matches: 10. The CDR3 runs 12 residues. The V gene's germline CDR1 is SQVTM and CDR2 ANQGSEA. The CDR3 region has the DNA TGCAGCGCGGGGGGACAGGGAATGGGCCAGTACTTC. It translates to CSAGGQGMGQYF.

The V call is TRBV7-2, the J call TRBJ1-2, with 9 bases lining up with TRBD1. V lost 5 bases, J lost 7 bases, and 5 bases stayed unmatched. Germline values: CDR1 SGHTA, CDR2 FQGNSA. The CDR3 extends over 13 amino acids. The CDR3 bases are TGTGCCAGCAGCGCGGGGACAGGGAGTGGCTACACCTTC. This encodes CASSAGTGSGYTF.

V and J are TRBV20-1 and TRBJ2-3, with TRBD2 matching over 12 bases. Germline V CDR1 and CDR2: DFQATT, SNEGSKA (reference sequence). CDR3 length equals 19 residues. J gave up 2 bases and V 0 bases, and 12 bases lay outside the gene matches. CDR3 nucleotides: TGCAGTGCTAGAGACCCGCTAGCGGGAGGGCCGGGACCCACAGATACGCAGTATTTT. Translating it yields CSARDPLAGGPGPTDTQYF.

The chain carries TRBV5-4 and TRBJ1-2; the D is unclear. V was pared by 5 bases and J by 5 bases, with 16 bases between. The CDR3 has 14 amino acids. The V gene's germline CDR1 is SGHNT and CDR2 YYREEE (reference sequence). The CDR3 is CASRDSGSRYGYTF. DNA for the CDR3: TGTGCCAGCAGGGATTCAGGATCGAGATATGGCTACACCTTC. Using reference TRBV5-4 and TRBJ1-2 for the parts outside the CDR3, the full variable domain is ETGVTQSPTHLIKTRGQQVTLRCSSQSGHNTVSWYQQALGQGPQFIFQYYREEENGRGNFPPRFSGLQFPNYSSELNVNALELDDSALYLCASRDSGSRYGYTFGSGTRLTVV.